Reported below is one T cell receptor (beta chain). These data originate in a study of blood T cell repertoires in COVID-19. The wider study: In each case, the material was cDNA or gDNA derived from T cells, B-cell-depleted T cells, or PBMCs.

V shed 4 bases and J 4 bases; nucleotides not matched to a gene: 4. This CDR3 has 15 residues. The V gene's germline CDR1 is SGHTA and CDR2 FQGTGA. How the authors handled the data: Amplification of reference gene primers was used by the study to estimate nucleated cell counts. Using immunoSEQ multiplex PCR, the repertoire was profiled, and TCRdb retains in-frame clones only, with some absent. V, J and clone size are those of that table, while D and trimming were read from the DNA. The sample yields 210,000 or so clones, roughly nine tenths seen once. The chain joins TRBV7-3 to TRBJ2-2; TRBD1 agrees at 9 bases. This TCR was recovered from a man between 35 and 55 years old with active or convalescent COVID-19. The sequenced sample was peripheral blood. CDR3 in amino acids: CASSWTGVGTGELFF. CDR3 bases: TGTGCCAGCAGCTGGACAGGGGTGGGCACCGGGGAGCTGTTTTTT.